This TCR beta chain was found in a study of OX40 agonist ivuxolimab in advanced cancers. Study results and limitations: It was not determined which antigens were specifically recognized by the peripheral T cells that had undergone clonal expansion. On average, a greater number of expanded clones characterised CD8+ T cells relative to CD4+.

CDR1 SGHTA and CDR2 FQGNSA come from the germline V gene. CDR3 size: 13 residues. J lost 14 bases, V lost 1 base, and 10 bases had no gene match. A note on this clone: What it binds is unknown.

Produced via immunoSEQ multiplex PCR; TCRdb's table is partial and in-frame only. Here the sample spans some 81,000 clones, 70% to 90% being singletons. The receptor's source is an adult with an advanced solid tumor such as melanoma, head and neck, liver or kidney cancer. This chain uses TRBV7-2 with TRBJ2-5; 7 bases match TRBD2. The source was CD4+ or CD8+ T cells sorted from blood, collected in a trial of the OX40 agonist ivuxolimab. The CDR3 loop reads CASSLGSGVLFYF. CDR3 nucleotide sequence: TGTGCCAGCAGCTTAGGGAGCGGGGTTCTCTTTTACTTC.